This T cell receptor (beta chain) was sequenced in a study of blood T cell repertoires in COVID-19. Study-level background: Nucleic acid was either cDNA or gDNA, and it came from T cells, B-cell-depleted T cells, or PBMCs.

This CDR3 is 13 amino acids long. Germline CDR1 and CDR2: SNHLY and FYNNEI. V was trimmed by 10 bases and J by 11 bases, leaving 18 bases between them. Some clones are missing from TCRdb's copy, which holds only in-frame ones; the method was immunoSEQ multiplex PCR. The table shows more than 200,000 clones, with around 82% occurring only once. This clone was seen a single time. This receptor was identified in a man aged 50 to 60 with active or convalescent COVID-19. The source material was peripheral blood. J is TRBJ1-6 and V is TRBV2; D is uncertain. The CDR3 spells CATAPRLLAPLHF. CDR3 nucleotide sequence: TGTGCCACGGCTCCCAGGTTACTAGCACCCCTCCACTTT. The full variable domain, its missing parts supplied by reference TRBV2 and TRBJ1-6, is EPEVTQTPSHQVTQMGQEVILRCVPISNHLYFYWYRQILGQKVEFLVSFYNNEISEKSEIFDDQFSVERPDGSNFTLKIRSTKLEDSAMYFCATAPRLLAPLHFGNGTRLTVT.